This TCR beta chain emerged from a study of cytomegalovirus exposure and HLA in healthy donors (dated by TCRdb to the late 2010s). Context from the whole study: An earlier analysis of 587 of the donors reported approximately 300 Gb of sequence data and 117 million unique TCR beta sequences obtained from roughly 180 million T cells. Typing coverage varied by locus: roughly 629-640 donors for A, B, C, DRB1 and DQB1; more than 500 for DQA1; over 600 for DPA1; approximately 450 for DPB1. To predict cytomegalovirus infection status, the study brought together high-throughput TCR immunosequencing, statistical association of individual TCRs with disease status, and machine learning. Along with the approximately 670-subject first cohort, a separate validation cohort of 120 different subjects was used. Both class I and class II loci were covered by HLA typing, at four-digit resolution. An earlier analysis of around 640 of the donors used high-throughput TCR beta sequencing to judge whether each TCR beta V gene segment behaved as functional or pseudogenic. All discovery cohort repertoires had been generated using a single sequencing platform. Among several hundred genotyped donors of the cohort, an average of roughly 230,000 unique TCR beta nucleotide sequences was sequenced per donor, of which about 19% were non-productive. The later analysis used no new phenotypic data to find candidate immune exposures, relying instead on TCR beta sequences and their occurrence across donors. To study patterns of TCR occurrence, a later analysis re-analyzed previously published TCR beta repertoires from several hundred donors and added high-resolution HLA genotyping. Alongside the repertoire data, information on donor age, sex, ethnicity and CMV serostatus was compiled. A later genetic analysis used genome-wide SNP genotypes for about three fifths of the 666 donors, treating that subset as a discovery cohort. The aim of the study was to test whether cataloging public T cell receptors could identify signatures of past pathogen exposure. The genetic ancestry cluster associated with self-reported Caucasian donors included 81% of the roughly 400 genotyped donors. About 280 gigabases of sequencing data and around 80 million unique TCR sequences made up an early release that covered roughly 670 HLA-typed donors. Several DR-DQ haplotypes were handled as single units for association and clustering because linkage in the cohort was strong. The study profiled the T cell repertoires of approximately 700 subjects by immunosequencing and related them to cytomegalovirus serostatus.

Receptor libraries were prepared by the immunoSEQ multiplex PCR assay. The multiplex PCR relied on a mix of 60 forward primers for TCR Vbeta segments and 13 reverse primers for TCR Jbeta segments. A multiplex PCR assay on genomic DNA amplified the CDR3 region of rearranged TCR beta genes. The Illumina HiSeq System was used to sequence the amplified TCR beta libraries as 87-base-pair reads. On the authors' methods: In a later analysis, tens of millions of unique TCR beta chains were counted across the approximately 620 repertoires, and roughly 11 million of these chains were shared by at least two donors. Raw reads were error-corrected and collapsed into unique sequences with a nearest-neighbor algorithm that merged closely related sequences to remove PCR and sequencing errors. V, D and J gene segments were assigned by aligning CDR3 sequences to IMGT reference sequences. For a sequence to be retained, a match of at least six nucleotides was required to both a V gene segment and a J gene segment. Rearrangements were called productive when the CDR3 lacked stop codons and stayed in frame with V and J; all others were non-productive. CDR3 was defined according to IMGT convention as the region running from the second conserved V-encoded cysteine to the conserved J-encoded phenylalanine. The earlier analysis of 450 to 750 of the donors excluded any sequence lacking an unambiguous match to a single V gene segment. An earlier analysis of several hundred of the donors called V segments functional above 56.7% productive rearrangements and segregating when the between-donor standard deviation exceeded 5%. A statistical classification framework was built to diagnose cytomegalovirus status from the catalog of TCR beta chain sequences. In a later analysis, TCR nucleotide sequences were compared against IMGT/GENE-DB human TR gene sequences so that V and J genes could be assigned. A later analysis assigned CDR3 sequences and most-parsimonious VDJ recombination scenarios with the TCRdist pipeline. In a later analysis, each TCR beta chain was defined by its CDR3 amino acid sequence together with its V-gene family, and reads lacking a unique V-gene family were excluded. As a way to deal with suspected cross-contamination and a sequencing artifact, a later analysis dropped nearly 600 nucleotide sequences that were highly shared and had low generation probability. In a later analysis, a clonal expansion index was calculated for each public chain from normalized within-repertoire ranks of inferred template counts. In a later analysis, generation probabilities were computed with a VDJ recombination model fitted to out-of-frame rearrangements, and the resulting probabilities were checked against IGoR. Hypergeometric tests were used in a later analysis to score TCR-TCR, TCR-HLA and TCR-CMV co-occurrence, with a repertoire-size bias correction applied to the TCR pairs. A later analysis estimated false discovery rates by permuting HLA or CMV assignments 20 times. In a later analysis, co-occurring TCRs were grouped using DBSCAN, with TCRdist sequence similarity added in when clustering inside HLA-allele-positive subsets. Repertoires with fewer than 30,000 or more than 120,000 public chains, plus five repertoires with anomalous nucleotide sharing, were excluded from co-occurrence clustering. This immuneACCESS table, as held by TCRdb, lists in-frame sequences with V and J called but not all clones. Of the missing ones, under half trace to an unresolved V gene in checked studies; the others have no known cause. The V and J calls and clone size are taken from that table; D and trimming were inferred from the DNA. The sample yields about 200,000 clones; 60% to 80% were counted once. The ten largest clones capture roughly 3% of the sample.

Turning to this clone: Its recognized antigen is unknown. No much larger clone is present one base from it, and per-base qualities are unavailable.

The cohort comprised 550 to 700 healthy bone marrow donors. Cohort members were all nominally healthy when sampled, although unrecorded immune exposures were likely present. The donor was CMV seronegative and was included in the group of several hundred seronegative cohort members. A peripheral blood sample was collected from each donor, and TCR beta sequencing was performed on peripheral blood mononuclear cells. The Qiagen DNeasy Blood Extraction Kit was used to extract genomic DNA from the blood cell samples. Overall results and qualifications from the work: In an earlier analysis of more than 500 of the donors, most TCR beta V segments appeared in productive rearrangements about 90% or about 30% of the time, broadly matching IMGT annotations. In a later analysis, some 17,000 TCR beta sequences were associated with specific HLA alleles at a false discovery rate of 0.05. In the study, 150 to 200 TCR beta chains were listed as associated with cytomegalovirus. Cytomegalovirus status was reported to be diagnosed by the classifier with high specificity and sensitivity in both the original and validation cohorts. A further reported finding was that TCR beta sequences accurately predicted the HLA-A and HLA-B alleles for most subjects in the first cohort. Three of the identified cytomegalovirus-associated TCR beta chains were confirmed in vitro to be specific for cytomegalovirus antigens. In this cohort, only TCR beta chains were sequenced, and detectable features were limited by the absence of alpha or paired-chain data. In a later analysis, the rate of TCR association differed among HLA loci, with DRB1 alleles having the most associated TCRs and HLA-C alleles having the fewest. Because HLA typing was missing for some donors at each locus, association tests included only the typed subset. Several of the top co-occurrence clusters appeared to be linked to parvovirus B19, influenza, CMV and Epstein-Barr virus, according to a later analysis. Correlated functional status among segregating V segments might reflect linkage disequilibrium, but an unknown experimental factor could not be ruled out. Immune exposure information for the cohort was limited to CMV serostatus. Because counts were too low, around 17 rarely observed V segments, including chromosome 9 orphons, were left out of the earlier analysis of over 550 of the donors. In a later genetic analysis, fewer N-insertions in productive TCRs were reported among donors in an Asian-associated ancestry cluster than the 666-donor mean. An association between a missense DCLRE1C variant and V-gene and J-gene trimming of TCR beta chains was found in a later genetic analysis and replicated in an independent cohort. The sequencing pipeline was judged likely to have produced a cluster of highly shared sequence variants as a technical artifact. Most TCR sequences were observed very rarely across donors, whereas some public TCRs were present in many individuals. Assigning TCR associations to individual alleles was difficult when HLA alleles, especially DR and DQ, strongly co-occurred. According to a later analysis, most CMV-associated TCR beta chains appeared to be HLA-restricted, and the HLA associations seemed to be driven largely by CMV exposure. The authors suggested that the approach could potentially be generalized to other disease states and immunological phenotypes. Roughly uniform sequencing depth across donors was assumed in presence/absence analyses, although this assumption may not hold. In a later analysis, HLA-associated TCR beta chains showed more clonal expansion and lower generation probabilities than non-associated chains that were equally common.

The clonotype was recovered from a woman in her thirties in good health and CMV-seronegative. The sample comprised PBMCs.

The CDR3 sequence is CASSLVDSELFF. The nucleotide sequence reads TGTGCCAGCAGCTTGGTGGACAGCGAGCTGTTTTTT. Recombination connected TRBV5-6 to TRBJ1-4, and perhaps TRBD1 as D gene, on 6 matching bases. Measured from the cysteine to the phenylalanine, the CDR3 is 12 residues long. The DNA shown is the 36-base CDR3, in frame from base 1. The CDR1 and CDR2 encoded by the germline V gene are SGHDT and YYEEEE. The V end loses 0 bases and the J end loses 14 bases, and a stretch of 11 bases separates them.